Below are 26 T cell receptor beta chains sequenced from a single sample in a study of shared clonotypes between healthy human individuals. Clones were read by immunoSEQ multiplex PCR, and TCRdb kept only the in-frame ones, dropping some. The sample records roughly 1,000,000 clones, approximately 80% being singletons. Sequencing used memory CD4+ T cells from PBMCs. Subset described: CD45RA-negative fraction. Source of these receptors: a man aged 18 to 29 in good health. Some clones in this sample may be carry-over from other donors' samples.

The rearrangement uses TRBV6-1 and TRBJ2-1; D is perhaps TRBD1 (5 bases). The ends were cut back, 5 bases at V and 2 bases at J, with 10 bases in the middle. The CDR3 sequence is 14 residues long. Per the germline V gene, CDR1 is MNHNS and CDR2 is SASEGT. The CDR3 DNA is TGTGCCAGCAGTCAGGGTTCGGCCTACAATGAGCAGTTCTTC. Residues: CASSQGSAYNEQFF.

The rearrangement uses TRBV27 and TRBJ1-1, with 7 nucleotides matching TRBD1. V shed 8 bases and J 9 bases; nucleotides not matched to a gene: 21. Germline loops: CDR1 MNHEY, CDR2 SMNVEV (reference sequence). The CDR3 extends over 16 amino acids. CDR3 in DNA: TGTGCCAGCTTCCCGGGCCCCGACAGGGCTGGAAGGAAAGCTTTCTTT. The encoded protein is CASFPGPDRAGRKAFF.

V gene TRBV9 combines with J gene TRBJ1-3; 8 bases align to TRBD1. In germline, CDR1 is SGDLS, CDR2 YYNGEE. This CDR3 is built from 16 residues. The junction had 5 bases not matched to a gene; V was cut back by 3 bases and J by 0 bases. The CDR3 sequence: CASSERTGSSGNTIYF. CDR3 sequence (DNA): TGTGCCAGCAGCGAGCGGACAGGGAGCTCTGGAAACACCATATATTTT.

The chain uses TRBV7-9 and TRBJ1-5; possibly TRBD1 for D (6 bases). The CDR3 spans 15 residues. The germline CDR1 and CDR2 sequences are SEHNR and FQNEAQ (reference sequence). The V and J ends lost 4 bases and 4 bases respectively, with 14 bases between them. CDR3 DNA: TGTGCCAGCAGCTCCCTAGGGGGGGCGAATCAGCCCCAGCATTTT. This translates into CASSSLGGANQPQHF.

As DNA, the CDR3 is TGTGCCAGCTCACCACAGGATGGGCGGGAGACCCAGTACTTC. Encoded protein: CASSPQDGRETQYF. This chain links TRBV18 with TRBJ2-5; D not resolved. The CDR3 extends over 14 amino acids. Germline CDR1 KGHSH, CDR2 LQKENI. V lost 1 base and J lost 5, with 11 bases in between.

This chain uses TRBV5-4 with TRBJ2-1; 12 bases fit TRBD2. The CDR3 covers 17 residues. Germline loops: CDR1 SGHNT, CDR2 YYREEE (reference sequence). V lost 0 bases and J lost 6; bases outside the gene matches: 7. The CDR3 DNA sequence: TGTGCCAGCAGCTTGGGACTAGCGGGAGCTGGGGGCAATGAGCAGTTCTTC. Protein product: CASSLGLAGAGGNEQFF.

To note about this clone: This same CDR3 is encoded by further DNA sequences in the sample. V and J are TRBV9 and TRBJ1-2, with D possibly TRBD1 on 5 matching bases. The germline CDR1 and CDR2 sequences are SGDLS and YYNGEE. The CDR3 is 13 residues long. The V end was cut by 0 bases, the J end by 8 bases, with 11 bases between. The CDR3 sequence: CASSVGQGGGYTF. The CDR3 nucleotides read TGTGCCAGCAGCGTAGGGCAGGGCGGAGGCTACACCTTC. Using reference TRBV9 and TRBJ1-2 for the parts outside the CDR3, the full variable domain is DSGVTQTPKHLITATGQRVTLRCSPRSGDLSVYWYQQSLDQGLQFLIQYYNGEERAKGNILERFSAQQFPDLHSELNLSSLELGDSALYFCASSVGQGGGYTFGSGTRLTVV.

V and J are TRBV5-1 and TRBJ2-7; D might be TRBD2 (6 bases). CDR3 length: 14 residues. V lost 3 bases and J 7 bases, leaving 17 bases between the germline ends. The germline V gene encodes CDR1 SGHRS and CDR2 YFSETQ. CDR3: CASSSPGGSGEQYF. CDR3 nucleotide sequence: TGCGCCAGCAGCTCCCCCGGAGGGTCGGGTGAGCAGTACTTC.

The CDR3 loop is CASGGRRETQYF. The CDR3, as DNA: TGTGCCAGCGGGGGGCGCCGAGAGACCCAGTACTTC. The chain employs TRBV6-1 and TRBJ2-5; perhaps D is TRBD1 or TRBD2 (6 bases each). Germline-derived CDR1 and CDR2 are MNHNS and SASEGT. This CDR3 region has 12 residues. The V end lost 8 bases, the J end lost 4 bases, and 11 bases lay between the germline ends.

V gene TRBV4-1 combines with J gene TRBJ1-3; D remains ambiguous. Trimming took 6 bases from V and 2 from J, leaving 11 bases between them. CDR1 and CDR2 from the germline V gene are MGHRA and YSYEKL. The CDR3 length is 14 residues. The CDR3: CASSEGGTGNTIYF. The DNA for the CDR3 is TGCGCCAGCAGTGAGGGAGGCACTGGAAACACCATATATTTT.

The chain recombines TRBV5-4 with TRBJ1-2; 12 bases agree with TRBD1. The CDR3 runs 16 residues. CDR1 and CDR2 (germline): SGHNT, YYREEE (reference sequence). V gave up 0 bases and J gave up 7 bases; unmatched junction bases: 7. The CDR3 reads CASSLGRGTGGSGYTF. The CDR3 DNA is TGTGCCAGCAGCTTGGGACGCGGGACAGGGGGCTCTGGCTACACCTTC.

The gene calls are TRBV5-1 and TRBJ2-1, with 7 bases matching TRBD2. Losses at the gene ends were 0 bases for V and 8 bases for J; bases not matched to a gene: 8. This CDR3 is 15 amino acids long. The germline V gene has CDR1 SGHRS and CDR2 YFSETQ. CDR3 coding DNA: TGCGCCAGCAGCTTGGCCGCCGGCGGGAGCGATGAGCAGTTCTTC. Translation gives CASSLAAGGSDEQFF.

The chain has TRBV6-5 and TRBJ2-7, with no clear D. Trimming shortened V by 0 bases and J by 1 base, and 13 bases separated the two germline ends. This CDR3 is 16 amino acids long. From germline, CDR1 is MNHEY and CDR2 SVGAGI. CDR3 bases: TGTGCCAGCAGTTACTCAGGACGGACCTATTCCTACGAGCAGTACTTC. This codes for CASSYSGRTYSYEQYF.

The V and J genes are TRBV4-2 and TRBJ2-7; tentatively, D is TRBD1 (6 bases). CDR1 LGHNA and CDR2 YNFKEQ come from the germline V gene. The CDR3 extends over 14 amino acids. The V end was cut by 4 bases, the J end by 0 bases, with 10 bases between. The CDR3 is CASSRGQSSYEQYF. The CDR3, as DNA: TGTGCCAGCAGCCGAGGACAGAGCTCCTACGAGCAGTACTTC.

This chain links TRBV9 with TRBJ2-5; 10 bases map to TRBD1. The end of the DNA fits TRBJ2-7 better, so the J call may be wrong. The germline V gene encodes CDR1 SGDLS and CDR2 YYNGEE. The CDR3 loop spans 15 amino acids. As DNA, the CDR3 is TGTGCCAGCAGCGAGGGACAGGGGTGGTCCTACGAGCAGTACTTC. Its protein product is CASSEGQGWSYEQYF.

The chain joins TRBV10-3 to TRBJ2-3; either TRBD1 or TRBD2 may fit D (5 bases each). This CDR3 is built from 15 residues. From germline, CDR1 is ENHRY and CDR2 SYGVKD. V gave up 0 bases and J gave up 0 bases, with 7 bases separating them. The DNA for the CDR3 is TGTGCCATCAGTGAGTCGTGGGGGAGCACAGATACGCAGTATTTT. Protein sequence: CAISESWGSTDTQYF.

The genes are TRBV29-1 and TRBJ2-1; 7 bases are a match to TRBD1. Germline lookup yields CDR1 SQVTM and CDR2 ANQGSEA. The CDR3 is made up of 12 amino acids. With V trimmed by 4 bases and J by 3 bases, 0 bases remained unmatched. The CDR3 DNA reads TGCAGCGTTGGACAGGGCTACAATGAGCAGTTCTTC. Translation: CSVGQGYNEQFF.

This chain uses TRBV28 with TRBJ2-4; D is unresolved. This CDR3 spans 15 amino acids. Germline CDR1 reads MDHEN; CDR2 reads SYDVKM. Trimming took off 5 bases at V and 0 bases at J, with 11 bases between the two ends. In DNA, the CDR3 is TGTGCCAGCAGTCAATTGGTTGTAGCCAAAAACATTCAGTACTTC. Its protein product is CASSQLVVAKNIQYF.

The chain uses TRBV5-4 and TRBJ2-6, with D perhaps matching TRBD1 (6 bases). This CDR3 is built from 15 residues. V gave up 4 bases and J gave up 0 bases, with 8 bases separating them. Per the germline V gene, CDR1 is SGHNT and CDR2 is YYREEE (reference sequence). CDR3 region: CASSQGNSGANVLTF. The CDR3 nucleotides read TGTGCCAGCAGCCAGGGGAACTCTGGGGCCAACGTCCTGACTTTC.

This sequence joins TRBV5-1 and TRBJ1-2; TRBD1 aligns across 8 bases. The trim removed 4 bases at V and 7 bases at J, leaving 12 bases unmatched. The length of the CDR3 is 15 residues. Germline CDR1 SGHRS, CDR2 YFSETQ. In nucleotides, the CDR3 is TGCGCCAGCAGCCAAGATGCGGACAGGGACCCTGGCTACACCTTC. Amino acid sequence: CASSQDADRDPGYTF.

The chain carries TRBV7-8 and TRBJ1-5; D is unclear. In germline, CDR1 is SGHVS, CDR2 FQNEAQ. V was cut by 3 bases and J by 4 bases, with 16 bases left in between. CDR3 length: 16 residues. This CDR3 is CASSLGFLLANQPQHF. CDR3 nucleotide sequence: TGTGCCAGCAGCTTGGGGTTTTTACTAGCAAATCAGCCCCAGCATTTT.

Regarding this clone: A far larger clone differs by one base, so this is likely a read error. The chain's CDR3 is CASSWDSSYEQYF. DNA of the CDR3: TGTGCCAGCAGCTGGGACAGCTCCTACGAGCAGTACTTC. The chain has TRBV5-8 and TRBJ2-7; 7 bases map to TRBD1. Trimming cost V 3 bases and J 0 bases; bases outside gene matches: 0. The CDR3 totals 13 residues. Germline CDR1 and CDR2: SGHTS and YDEGEE.

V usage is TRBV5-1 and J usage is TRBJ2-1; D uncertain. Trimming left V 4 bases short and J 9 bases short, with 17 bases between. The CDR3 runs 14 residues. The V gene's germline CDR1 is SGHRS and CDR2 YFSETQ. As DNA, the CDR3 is TGCGCCAGCAGCAGGGCGCTCGGAGTTGCTGAGCAGTTCTTC. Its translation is CASSRALGVAEQFF.

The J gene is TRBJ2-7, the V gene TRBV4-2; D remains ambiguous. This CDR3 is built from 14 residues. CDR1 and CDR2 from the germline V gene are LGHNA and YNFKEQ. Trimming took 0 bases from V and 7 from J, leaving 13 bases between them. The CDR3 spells CASSQEFGAQEQYF. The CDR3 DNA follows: TGTGCCAGCAGCCAAGAGTTCGGCGCGCAGGAGCAGTACTTC.

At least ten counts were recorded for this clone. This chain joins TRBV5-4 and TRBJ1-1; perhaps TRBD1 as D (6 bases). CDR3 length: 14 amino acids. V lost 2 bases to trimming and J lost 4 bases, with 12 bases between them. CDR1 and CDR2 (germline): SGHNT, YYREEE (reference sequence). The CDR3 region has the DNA TGTGCCAGCAGCTTCCAGGGGTTAGTCACTGAAGCTTTCTTT. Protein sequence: CASSFQGLVTEAFF.

The CDR3 DNA follows: TGTGCCAGCAGCTCCCACGGGGGGCTCCGGGGGACCCAGTACTTC. This sequence encodes CASSSHGGLRGTQYF. The chain employs TRBV11-2 and TRBJ2-5; D might be TRBD2 (7 bases). The CDR3 extends over 15 amino acids. The germline CDR1 and CDR2 sequences are SGHAT and FQNNGV. V was cut by 4 bases and J by 7 bases, with 19 bases left in between. Full variable domain (outside the CDR3, taken from reference TRBV11-2 and TRBJ2-5): EAGVAQSPRYKIIEKRQSVAFWCNPISGHATLYWYQQILGQGPKLLIQFQNNGVVDDSQLPKDRFSAERLKGVDSTLKIQPAKLEDSAVYLCASSSHGGLRGTQYFGPGTRLLVL.